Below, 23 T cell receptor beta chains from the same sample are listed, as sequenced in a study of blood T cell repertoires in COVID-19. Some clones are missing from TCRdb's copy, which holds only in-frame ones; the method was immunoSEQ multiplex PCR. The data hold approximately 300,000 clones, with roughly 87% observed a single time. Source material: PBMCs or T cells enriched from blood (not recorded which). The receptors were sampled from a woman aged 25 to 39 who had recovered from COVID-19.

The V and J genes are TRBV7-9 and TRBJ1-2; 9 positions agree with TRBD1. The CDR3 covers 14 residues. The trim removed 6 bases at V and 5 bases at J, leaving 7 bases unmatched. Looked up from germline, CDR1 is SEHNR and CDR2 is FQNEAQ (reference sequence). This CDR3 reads CASSSTGGGYGYTF. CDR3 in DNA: TGTGCCAGCAGTTCGACAGGGGGTGGTTATGGCTACACCTTC.

The CDR3 sequence: CASSPGTGDTNEQFF. DNA of the CDR3: TGTGCCAGCAGTCCAGGGACAGGAGATACCAATGAGCAGTTCTTC. The chain links TRBV2 to TRBJ2-1; 8 bases align to TRBD1. Germline values: CDR1 SNHLY, CDR2 FYNNEI. This CDR3 comprises 15 residues. Trimming took 5 bases from V and 6 from J; bases not matched to a gene: 9.

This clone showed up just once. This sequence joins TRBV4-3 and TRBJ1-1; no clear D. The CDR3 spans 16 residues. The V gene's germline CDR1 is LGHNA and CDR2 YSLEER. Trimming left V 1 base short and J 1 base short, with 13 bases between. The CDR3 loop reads CASSQGVGLENTEAFF. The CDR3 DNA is TGCGCCAGCAGCCAAGGGGTTGGACTAGAGAACACTGAAGCTTTCTTT.

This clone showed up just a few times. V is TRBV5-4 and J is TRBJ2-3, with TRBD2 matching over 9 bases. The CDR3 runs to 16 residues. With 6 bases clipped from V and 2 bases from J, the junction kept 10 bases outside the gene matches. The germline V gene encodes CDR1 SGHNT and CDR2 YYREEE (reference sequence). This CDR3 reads CASKLGSGGPTDTQYF. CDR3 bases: TGTGCCAGCAAACTGGGGAGCGGGGGGCCCACAGATACGCAGTATTTT.

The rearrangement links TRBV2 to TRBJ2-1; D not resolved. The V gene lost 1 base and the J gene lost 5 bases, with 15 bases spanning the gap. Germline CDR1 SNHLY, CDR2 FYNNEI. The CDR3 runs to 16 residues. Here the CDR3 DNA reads TGTGCCAGCAGTGAAGTTCCCGAACCGGTACACAATGAGCAGTTCTTC. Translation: CASSEVPEPVHNEQFF.

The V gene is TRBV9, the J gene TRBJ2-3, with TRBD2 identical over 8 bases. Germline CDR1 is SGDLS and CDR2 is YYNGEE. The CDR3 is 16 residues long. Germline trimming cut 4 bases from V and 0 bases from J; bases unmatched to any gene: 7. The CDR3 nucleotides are TGTGCCAGCAGCAAAACTAGCGGTGCTAGCACAGATACGCAGTATTTT. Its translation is CASSKTSGASTDTQYF.

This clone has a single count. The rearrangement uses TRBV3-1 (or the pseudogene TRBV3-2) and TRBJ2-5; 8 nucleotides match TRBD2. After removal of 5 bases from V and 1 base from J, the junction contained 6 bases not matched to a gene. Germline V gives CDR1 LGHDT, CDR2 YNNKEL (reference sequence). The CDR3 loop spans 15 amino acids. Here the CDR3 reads CASSFSGRGQETQYF. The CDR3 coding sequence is TGTGCCAGCAGCTTCTCCGGGAGGGGCCAAGAGACCCAGTACTTC.

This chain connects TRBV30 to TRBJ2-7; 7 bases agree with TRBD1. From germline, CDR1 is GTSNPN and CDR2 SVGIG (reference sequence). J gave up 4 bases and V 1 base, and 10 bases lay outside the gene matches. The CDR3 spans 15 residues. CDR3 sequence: CAWSGSRGGRYEQYF. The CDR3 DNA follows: TGTGCCTGGAGTGGGTCCCGAGGGGGCCGGTACGAGCAGTACTTC.

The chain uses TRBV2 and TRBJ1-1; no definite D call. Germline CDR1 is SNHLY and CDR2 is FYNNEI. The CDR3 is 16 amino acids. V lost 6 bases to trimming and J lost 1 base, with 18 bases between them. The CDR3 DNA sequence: TGTGCCAGCAGCTCCCGGAGGGAGACCGGGAACACTGAAGCTTTCTTT. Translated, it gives CASSSRRETGNTEAFF.

The DNA for the CDR3 is TGTGCCAGCAGCTTGCGGGGGGGCCAAGATACGCAGTATTTT. It yields the protein CASSLRGGQDTQYF. This chain links TRBV11-3 with TRBJ2-3, with 9 bases fitting TRBD2. The length of the CDR3 is 14 residues. Germline CDR1 is SGHNT and CDR2 is YENEEA. V shed 3 bases and J 5 bases; nucleotides not matched to a gene: 3.

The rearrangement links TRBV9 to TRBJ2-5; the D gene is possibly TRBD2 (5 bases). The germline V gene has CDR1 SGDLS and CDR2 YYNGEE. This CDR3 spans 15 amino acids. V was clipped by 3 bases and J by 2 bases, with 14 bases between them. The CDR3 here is CASSGRGFSQETQYF. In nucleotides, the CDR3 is TGTGCCAGCAGCGGACGGGGATTCTCTCAAGAGACCCAGTACTTC.

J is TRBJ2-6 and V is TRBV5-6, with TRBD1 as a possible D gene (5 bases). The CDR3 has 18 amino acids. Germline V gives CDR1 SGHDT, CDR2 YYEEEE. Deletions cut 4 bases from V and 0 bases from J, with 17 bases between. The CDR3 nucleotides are TGTGCCAGCAGCCCCGGACACCTCCCTGGCTCTGGGGCCAACGTCCTGACTTTC. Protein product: CASSPGHLPGSGANVLTF.

The CDR3 loop reads CASSYENTIYF. CDR3 nucleotides: TGTGCCAGCAGCTATGAAAACACCATATATTTT. V gene TRBV12-3 or TRBV12-4 combines with J gene TRBJ1-3, with D uncertain. This CDR3 spans 11 amino acids. Trimming shortened V by 6 bases and J by 6 bases, and 6 bases separated the two germline ends.

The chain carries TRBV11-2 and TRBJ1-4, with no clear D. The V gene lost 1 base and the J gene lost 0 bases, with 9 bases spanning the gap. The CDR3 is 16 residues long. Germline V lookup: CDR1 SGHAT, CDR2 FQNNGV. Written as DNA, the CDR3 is TGTGCCAGCAGCTTAGGAGGGCATACAACTAATGAAAAACTGTTTTTT. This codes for CASSLGGHTTNEKLFF.

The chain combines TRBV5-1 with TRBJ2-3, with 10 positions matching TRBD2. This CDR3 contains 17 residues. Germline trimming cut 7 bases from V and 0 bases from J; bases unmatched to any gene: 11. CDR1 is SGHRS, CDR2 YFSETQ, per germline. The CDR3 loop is CASSPPGLAASTDTQYF. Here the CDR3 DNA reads TGCGCCAGCTCACCCCCCGGACTAGCGGCCAGCACAGATACGCAGTATTTT. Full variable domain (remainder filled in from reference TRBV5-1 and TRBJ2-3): KAGVTQTPRYLIKTRGQQVTLSCSPISGHRSVSWYQQTPGQGLQFLFEYFSETQRNKGNFPGRFSGRQFSNSRSEMNVSTLELGDSALYLCASSPPGLAASTDTQYFGPGTRLTVL.

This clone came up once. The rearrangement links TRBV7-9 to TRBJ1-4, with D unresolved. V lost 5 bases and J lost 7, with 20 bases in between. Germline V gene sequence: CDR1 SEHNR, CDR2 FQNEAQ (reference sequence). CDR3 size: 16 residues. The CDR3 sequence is CASSPIRSASGEKLFF. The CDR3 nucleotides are TGTGCCAGCAGCCCCATACGATCAGCTAGCGGTGAAAAACTGTTTTTT.

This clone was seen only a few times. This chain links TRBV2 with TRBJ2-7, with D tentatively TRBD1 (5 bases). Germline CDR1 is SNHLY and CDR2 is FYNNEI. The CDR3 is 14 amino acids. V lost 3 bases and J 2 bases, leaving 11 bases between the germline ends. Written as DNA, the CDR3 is TGTGCCAGCAGTGAGACAGCGCCAGCCTACGAGCAGTACTTC. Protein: CASSETAPAYEQYF.

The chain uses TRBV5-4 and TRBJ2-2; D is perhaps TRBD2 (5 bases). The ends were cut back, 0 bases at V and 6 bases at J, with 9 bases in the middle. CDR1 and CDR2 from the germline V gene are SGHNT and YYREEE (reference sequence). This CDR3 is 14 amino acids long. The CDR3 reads CASSLGEFAGELFF. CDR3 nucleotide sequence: TGTGCCAGCAGCTTGGGGGAGTTCGCCGGGGAGCTGTTTTTT. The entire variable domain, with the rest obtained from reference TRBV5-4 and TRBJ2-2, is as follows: ETGVTQSPTHLIKTRGQQVTLRCSSQSGHNTVSWYQQALGQGPQFIFQYYREEENGRGNFPPRFSGLQFPNYSSELNVNALELDDSALYLCASSLGEFAGELFFGEGSRLTVL.

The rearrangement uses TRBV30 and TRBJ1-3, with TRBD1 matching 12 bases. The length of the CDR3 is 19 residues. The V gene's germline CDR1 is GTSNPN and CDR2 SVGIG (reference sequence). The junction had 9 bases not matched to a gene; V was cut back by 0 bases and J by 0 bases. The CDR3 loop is CAWSVWDRGRLSSGNTIYF. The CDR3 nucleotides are TGTGCCTGGAGTGTATGGGACAGGGGGCGTTTGAGCTCTGGAAACACCATATATTTT.

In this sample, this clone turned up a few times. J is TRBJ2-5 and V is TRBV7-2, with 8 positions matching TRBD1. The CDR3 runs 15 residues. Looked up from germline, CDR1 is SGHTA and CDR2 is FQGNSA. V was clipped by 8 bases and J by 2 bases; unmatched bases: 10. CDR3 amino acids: CASRLQTGGQETQYF. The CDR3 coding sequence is TGTGCCAGCCGGCTACAAACAGGGGGGCAAGAGACCCAGTACTTC.

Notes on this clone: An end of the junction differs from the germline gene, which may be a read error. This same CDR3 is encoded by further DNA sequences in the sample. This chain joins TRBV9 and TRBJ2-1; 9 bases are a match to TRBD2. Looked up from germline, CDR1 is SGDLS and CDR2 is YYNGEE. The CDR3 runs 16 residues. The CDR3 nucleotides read TGTGCCAGCCGCGTCGGGGGTAGCGGGGGAGGCAATGAGCAGTTCTTC. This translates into CASRVGGSGGGNEQFF.

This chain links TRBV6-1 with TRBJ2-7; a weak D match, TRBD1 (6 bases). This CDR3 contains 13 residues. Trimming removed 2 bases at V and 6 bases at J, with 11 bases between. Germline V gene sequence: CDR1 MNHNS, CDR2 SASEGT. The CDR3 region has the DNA TGTGCCAGCAGTGAATCGGGGACACTCGAGCAGTACTTC. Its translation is CASSESGTLEQYF.

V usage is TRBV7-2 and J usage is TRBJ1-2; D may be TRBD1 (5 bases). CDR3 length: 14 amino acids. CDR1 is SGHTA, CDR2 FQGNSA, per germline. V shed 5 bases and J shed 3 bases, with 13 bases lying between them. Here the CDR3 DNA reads TGTGCCAGCAGCCCTGGGGCAGGGTACTATGGCTACACCTTC. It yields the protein CASSPGAGYYGYTF.